Listed here is a single TCR beta chain. Its antigen is not identified. Repertoires were generated with immunoSEQ multiplex PCR, while TCRdb's copy carries only in-frame clones and drops some. The top ten clones hold over 1.5% of a sample with roughly 140,000 clones, about nine tenths of them seen once. This specimen comes from a study of CD4+ T cells in melanoma. General study results and limits: Reportedly, melanoma neoantigen-specific CD4+ T cells showed varied differentiation states.

V lost 0 bases, J lost 1 base, and 6 bases stayed unmatched. The length of the CDR3 is 17 residues. Looked up from germline, CDR1 is SGHDN and CDR2 is FVKESK. This TCR was sampled from a human donor with melanoma. This rearrangement joins TRBV14 to TRBJ1-3, with TRBD1 matching 7 bases. As DNA, the CDR3 is TGTGCCAGCAGCCAAGACCCCGGACAGGTTTCTGGAAACACCATATATTTT. Amino acids: CASSQDPGQVSGNTIYF.